One and the same sample provided the 8 T cell receptor beta chains below, sequenced in a study of a mutant IDH1 vaccine in newly diagnosed glioma. These TCRs are of unknown antigen specificity. The data were produced by immunoSEQ multiplex PCR, yet TCRdb's version contains in-frame clones alone and is incomplete. The sample has 77,000 or so clones; 75% to 85% are singletons. As to time point: week 47, end of study. Each dose delivered 300 ug of mutant IDH1 20-mer peptide subcutaneously with imiquimod. The specimen was PBMCs, collected from a glioma patient whose treatment included an IDH1 peptide vaccine. These receptors originate from a man aged 35 to 55 with glioma.

The rearrangement uses TRBV5-1 and TRBJ1-1; D remains ambiguous. The CDR3 length is 16 residues. Per germline, CDR1 SGHRS and CDR2 YFSETQ. V was pared by 8 bases and J by 4 bases, with 24 bases between. The CDR3 loop reads CASNFRGGSGTTEAFF. The CDR3 nucleotides read TGCGCCAGTAACTTCAGAGGAGGGAGTGGAACCACTGAAGCTTTCTTT. The variable domain in full, completed from reference TRBV5-1 and TRBJ1-1, reads KAGVTQTPRYLIKTRGQQVTLSCSPISGHRSVSWYQQTPGQGLQFLFEYFSETQRNKGNFPGRFSGRQFSNSRSEMNVSTLELGDSALYLCASNFRGGSGTTEAFFGQGTRLTVV.

The chain couples TRBV6-5 to TRBJ2-7; D possibly corresponds to TRBD1 (6 bases). This CDR3 region has 15 residues. Germline loops: CDR1 MNHEY, CDR2 SVGAGI. Trimming took 6 bases from V and 2 from J, leaving 17 bases between them. CDR3 nucleotides: TGTGCCAGCAGAACCCTGACAGGCTTGGCCTACGAGCAGTACTTC. It translates to CASRTLTGLAYEQYF.

This chain joins TRBV4-1 and TRBJ2-7; D perhaps matches TRBD1 (6 bases). This CDR3 region has 14 residues. Germline assignment: CDR1 MGHRA and CDR2 YSYEKL. With 4 bases removed from V and 1 base from J, the gap between germline ends came to 11 bases. The CDR3 is CASSLRQVSYEQYF. DNA for the CDR3: TGCGCCAGCAGCCTCCGACAGGTTTCCTACGAGCAGTACTTC.

Points on this clone: Other DNA sequences of this sample code for an identical CDR3. The chain combines TRBV30 with TRBJ1-5; D is perhaps TRBD1 (6 bases). The CDR3 extends over 14 amino acids. Germline V gives CDR1 GTSNPN, CDR2 SVGIG (reference sequence). V was shortened by 2 bases and J by 2 bases, with 10 bases between the two germline ends. DNA of the CDR3: TGTGCCTGGAGTAAGCCAGGGGGCAATCAGCCCCAGCATTTT. This codes for CAWSKPGGNQPQHF.

The rearrangement joins TRBV7-3 to TRBJ1-1, with a possible D match to TRBD1 (5 bases). CDR1 is SGHTA, CDR2 FQGTGA, per germline. The CDR3 contains 13 residues. Trimming pared 4 bases from V and 2 bases from J, leaving 8 bases between. The CDR3 region is CASSSGVNTEAFF. The DNA of the CDR3 is TGTGCCAGCAGCTCGGGGGTTAACACTGAAGCTTTCTTT.

This clone occurred a few times. This chain uses TRBV11-2 with TRBJ1-2; TRBD1 is a possible D gene (5 bases). CDR1 is SGHAT, CDR2 FQNNGV, per germline. The CDR3 totals 14 residues. Deletions cut 2 bases from V and 3 bases from J, with 10 bases between. The CDR3 DNA follows: TGTGCCAGCAGCTTATGGCTAGGGGACTATGGCTACACCTTC. Its translation: CASSLWLGDYGYTF.

This chain connects TRBV5-1 to TRBJ2-1, with 11 positions matching TRBD2. V was clipped by 1 base and J by 2 bases; unmatched bases: 8. The CDR3 sequence is 18 residues long. Germline V gene data show CDR1 as SGHRS and CDR2 as YFSETQ. CDR3 DNA: TGCGCCAGCAGCTTGTTACTAGCGGGGGACGGGACCTACAATGAGCAGTTCTTC. It codes for CASSLLLAGDGTYNEQFF.

The table lists this clone with a count of one. J is TRBJ1-2 and V is TRBV7-8; a possible D gene is TRBD1 (5 bases). Trimming removed 6 bases at V and 3 bases at J, with 14 bases between. Germline assignment: CDR1 SGHVS and CDR2 FQNEAQ. The CDR3 loop spans 14 amino acids. CDR3: CASSSGGFYYGYTF. The CDR3 coding sequence is TGTGCCAGCAGTTCCGGGGGATTTTACTATGGCTACACCTTC.